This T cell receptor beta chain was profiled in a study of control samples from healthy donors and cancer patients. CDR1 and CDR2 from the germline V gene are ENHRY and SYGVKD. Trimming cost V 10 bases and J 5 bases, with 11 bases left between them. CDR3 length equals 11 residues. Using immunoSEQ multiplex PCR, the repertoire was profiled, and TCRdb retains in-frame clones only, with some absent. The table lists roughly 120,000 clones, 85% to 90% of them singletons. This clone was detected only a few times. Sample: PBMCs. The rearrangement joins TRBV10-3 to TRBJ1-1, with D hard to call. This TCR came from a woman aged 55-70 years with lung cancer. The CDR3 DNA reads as TGTGCCACCACCTATAAAACTGAAGCTTTCTTT. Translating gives CATTYKTEAFF.